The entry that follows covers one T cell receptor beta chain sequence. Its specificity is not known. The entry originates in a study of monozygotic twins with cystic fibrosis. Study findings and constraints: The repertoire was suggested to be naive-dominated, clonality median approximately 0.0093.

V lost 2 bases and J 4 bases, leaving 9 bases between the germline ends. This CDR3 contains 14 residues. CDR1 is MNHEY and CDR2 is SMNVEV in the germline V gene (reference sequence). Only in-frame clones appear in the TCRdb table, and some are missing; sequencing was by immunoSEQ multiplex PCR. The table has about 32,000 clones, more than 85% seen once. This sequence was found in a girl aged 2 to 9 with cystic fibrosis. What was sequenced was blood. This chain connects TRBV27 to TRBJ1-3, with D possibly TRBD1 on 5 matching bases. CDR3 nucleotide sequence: TGTGCCAGCAGTTTAGGGGGTGCGGGAAACACCATATATTTT. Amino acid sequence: CASSLGGAGNTIYF.